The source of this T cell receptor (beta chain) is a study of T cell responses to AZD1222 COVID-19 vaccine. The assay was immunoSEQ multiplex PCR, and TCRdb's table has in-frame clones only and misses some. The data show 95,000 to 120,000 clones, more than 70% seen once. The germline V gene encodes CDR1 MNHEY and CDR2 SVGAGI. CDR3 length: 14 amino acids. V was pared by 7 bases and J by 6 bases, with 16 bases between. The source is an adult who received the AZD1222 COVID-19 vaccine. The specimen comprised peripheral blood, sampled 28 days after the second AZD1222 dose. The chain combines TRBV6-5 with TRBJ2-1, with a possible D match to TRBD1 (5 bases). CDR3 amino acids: CASKGLQGVNEQFF. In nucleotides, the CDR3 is TGTGCCAGCAAGGGGCTTCAAGGGGTCAATGAGCAGTTCTTC.